Listed below are T cell receptor beta chains from one sample, sequenced in a study of blood T cell repertoires in COVID-19. Some clones are missing from TCRdb's copy, which holds only in-frame ones; the method was immunoSEQ multiplex PCR. This sample has about 300,000 clones; approximately 84% occur once, and the top ten carry over 1.1%. Material: peripheral blood. The receptors were gathered from a human donor with COVID-19, enrolled during active disease. The donor label of this sample is uncertain. Both conserved end residues are part of each CDR3. Fields, in order: clone size, D gene, V gene, J gene, CDR3 DNA, CDR3 protein. The D gene is left open where the match is weak. Some rows mark clone size as missing; the rest say once, few, many or name a class of expanded clone.

>.|TRBD2|TRBV5-1|TRBJ2-3
TGCGCCAGCTCCCTTACCGGACTAGCGGGAGGTCACACAGATACGCAGTATTTT
CASSLTGLAGGHTDTQYF
>.|.|TRBV5-1|TRBJ1-5
TGCGCCAGCAGCTTGTATCCTTTTAGCAATCAGCCCCAGCATTTT
CASSLYPFSNQPQHF
>.|.|TRBV6-5|TRBJ2-7
TGTGCCAGCAGTCAGGACTGGTACGAGCAGTACTTC
CASSQDWYEQYF
>.|.|TRBV5-1|TRBJ1-1
TGCGCCAGCAGCTTGGTCTTGGACGGGGCTGAAGCTTTCTTT
CASSLVLDGAEAFF
>.|TRBD1|TRBV19|TRBJ1-2
TGTGCCAGTAGTATTGGGGGGACAGGGACCGGCTACACCTTC
CASSIGGTGTGYTF
>.|.|TRBV24-1|TRBJ1-6
TGTGCCACCAGTGATCCCAGAGGGCTTAATTCACCCCTCCACTTT
CATSDPRGLNSPLHF
>.|TRBD2|TRBV18|TRBJ2-3
TGTGCCAGCTCATCTCGACTAGCGGGAGGGCCAGATACGCAGTATTTT
CASSSRLAGGPDTQYF
>few|.|TRBV7-3|TRBJ2-6
TGTGCCAGCAGCGCCCGGACTGCTGGGGCCAACGTCCTGACTTTC
CASSARTAGANVLTF
>.|.|TRBV27|TRBJ1-1
TGTGCCAGCAGTAGCACAGGGATGAACACTGAAGCTTTCTTT
CASSSTGMNTEAFF
>.|.|TRBV10-3|TRBJ1-1
TGTGCCATCAGTCCGGGACACCGCAGTATGAACACTGAAGCTTTCTTT
CAISPGHRSMNTEAFF
>.|.|TRBV3-1/TRBV3-2|TRBJ2-7
TGTGCCAGCAGCCCCTCACAGGGCTCCTACGAGCAGTACTTC
CASSPSQGSYEQYF
>once|.|TRBV29-1|TRBJ1-2
TGCAGCGCTAAGGACGGGGGTGCTGGCTATGGCTACACCTTC
CSAKDGGAGYGYTF
>.|TRBD1|TRBV4-3|TRBJ1-6
TGCGCCAGCAGCCCTCGGACAGGGGAAAATTCACCCCTCCACTTT
CASSPRTGENSPLHF
>few|.|TRBV18|TRBJ1-4
TGTGCCAGCTCACCTATGGACAGCTTTAATGAAAAACTGTTTTTT
CASSPMDSFNEKLFF
>.|.|TRBV4-3|TRBJ2-7
TGCGCCAGCAGCCCCTCGGTCGCTACCTACGAGCAGTACTTC
CASSPSVATYEQYF
>.|TRBD2|TRBV13|TRBJ2-3
TGTGCCAGCACCCCTAGCGGGAGCACAGATACGCAGTATTTT
CASTPSGSTDTQYF
>.|TRBD1|TRBV28|TRBJ2-7
TGTGCCAGCAGCCCCCCTCGACAGGGAGTAATCTACGAGCAGTACTTC
CASSPPRQGVIYEQYF
>.|TRBD1|TRBV5-1|TRBJ2-1
TGCGCCAGCAGCTGGACACAGGGGAGCTCCTACAATGAGCAGTTCTTC
CASSWTQGSSYNEQFF
>.|.|TRBV7-3|TRBJ2-5
TGTGCCAGCAGCCCCAACGGGGGAGGAGAGACCCAGTACTTC
CASSPNGGGETQYF
>.|.|TRBV6-1|TRBJ2-7
TGTGCCAGCAGGGAAGACTCTCGTCGTACCTACGAGCAGTACTTC
CASREDSRRTYEQYF
>.|.|TRBV3-1/TRBV3-2|TRBJ2-5
TGTGCCAGCAGAGGGGACACCTGGATCGGGACCCAGTACTTC
CASRGDTWIGTQYF
>.|.|TRBV7-9|TRBJ1-5
TGTGCCAGCAGCTTAAGTTCGGATCAGCCCCAGCATTTT
CASSLSSDQPQHF
>.|.|TRBV28|TRBJ2-2
TGTGCCACCAAGGAAGGGAGCGACACCGGGGAGCTGTTTTTT
CATKEGSDTGELFF
>.|.|TRBV18|TRBJ1-1
TGTGCCAGCTCACCTAACAGCAACACTGAAGCTTTCTTT
CASSPNSNTEAFF
>.|.|TRBV28|TRBJ1-2
TGTGCCAGCAGTTCTTCAGGTTCCTATGGCTACACCTTC
CASSSSGSYGYTF
>.|.|TRBV6-6|TRBJ1-1
TGTGCCAGCATCTCAGGCGGGATCTCGGCTTTCTTT
CASISGGISAFF
>.|.|TRBV11-2|TRBJ2-3
TGTGCCAGCAGCTTGATAAGGGGCGGTACTACAGATACGCAGTATTTT
CASSLIRGGTTDTQYF
>.|TRBD2|TRBV13|TRBJ2-3
TGTGCCAGCAGCCCCGGAATAGCGGGAGGGAGCACAGATACGCAGTATTTT
CASSPGIAGGSTDTQYF
>.|.|TRBV3-1/TRBV3-2|TRBJ1-1
TGTGCCAGCAGCCAAGCGCGTGGGGCCATCGGCACTGAAGCTTTCTTT
CASSQARGAIGTEAFF
>.|TRBD1|TRBV3-1/TRBV3-2|TRBJ2-7
TGTGCCAGCAGCCAAGGGCCCGGGACAGAGAACTTC
CASSQGPGTENF
>.|TRBD2|TRBV24-1|TRBJ2-3
TGTGCCACCAGTGATTCTCAAATTAGCGGGAGGCGAGATACGCAGTATTTT
CATSDSQISGRRDTQYF
>once|TRBD1|TRBV9|TRBJ1-2
TGTGCCAGCAGCGCGACAGGGGCCACGTCGATCTATGGCTACACCTTC
CASSATGATSIYGYTF
>.|.|TRBV7-8|TRBJ1-3
TGTGCCAGCAGCATCCCGACCGGGACCGGGGGGGGAAACACCATATATTTT
CASSIPTGTGGGNTIYF
>.|TRBD1|TRBV25-1|TRBJ2-1
TGTGCCAGCAGTGGCGGACAGGGAATAATCAATGAGCAGTTCTTC
CASSGGQGIINEQFF
>.|.|TRBV30|TRBJ2-1
TGTGCTCTTGCACTTTCCTACAATGAGCAGTTCTTC
CALALSYNEQFF